A single sample is the source of the 27 T cell receptor beta chains below, sequenced in a study of blood T cells in healthy people across ages. Together with a sample-barcoded 5' primer, a J-beta primer mix was included in a second PCR lasting roughly 6 to 12 cycles. TCRdb reprocessed the 5' RACE reads with MiXCR, giving one entry per CDR3 protein. The data show 1.5 million to 2 million distinct CDR3 sequences, roughly 27% seen once. The material sequenced was blood. Receptors originate from a woman in her thirties in good health.

The sample holds many counts of this clonotype. The J gene is TRBJ2-7, the V gene TRBV20-1; the match to TRBD2 covers 8 bases. The CDR3 spans 15 residues. Germline CDR1 and CDR2: DFQATT and SNEGSKA (reference sequence). Germline trimming cut 3 bases from V and 1 base from J; bases unmatched to any gene: 8. The CDR3 coding sequence is TGCAGTGCTAGTATATCGCTAGCGGGTTCCTACGAGCAGTACTTC. Translated: CSASISLAGSYEQYF.

The chain has TRBV27 and TRBJ1-6; D is uncertain. Germline assignment: CDR1 MNHEY and CDR2 SMNVEV (reference sequence). The CDR3 spans 13 residues. V was pared by 5 bases and J by 10 bases, with 12 bases between. The CDR3 bases are TGTGCCAGCAGTAGTGCACGGCAATCACCCCTCCACTTT. Amino acids: CASSSARQSPLHF.

As for this clonotype: Without the conserved terminal phenylalanine or tryptophan, this CDR3 likely stems from a read error. This chain connects TRBV12-3 or TRBV12-4 to TRBJ2-3; no clear D. CDR3 size: 12 residues. The germline V and J ends were trimmed by 3 bases and 6 bases, with 7 bases remaining between them. The CDR3 loop reads CASSLLGDTQYS. The CDR3 bases are TGTGCCAGCAGTTTGCTAGGGGATACGCAGTATTCT.

This clonotype was found a few times. The gene calls are TRBV5-6 and TRBJ2-7; the D is unclear. Germline V gene data show CDR1 as SGHDT and CDR2 as YYEEEE. The CDR3 loop spans 16 amino acids. The ends were cut back, 2 bases at V and 1 base at J, with 16 bases in the middle. The CDR3: CASSFYTTDSSYEQYF. The CDR3 DNA is TGTGCCAGCAGCTTCTACACAACGGATTCATCCTACGAGCAGTACTTC.

This clonotype was seen at least ten times. This rearrangement joins TRBV4-2 to TRBJ2-7; 12 bases are shared with TRBD2. Trimming cost V 2 bases and J 8 bases; bases outside gene matches: 10. CDR3 length: 16 residues. The germline gives CDR1 LGHNA, CDR2 YNFKEQ. The CDR3 region has the DNA TGTGCCAGCAGCCAAACCGGAGTAACTAGCGGGGGGCAGCAGTACTTC. The encoded protein is CASSQTGVTSGGQQYF.

This chain connects TRBV6-5 to TRBJ2-1; 7 bases match TRBD2. Germline V gives CDR1 MNHEY, CDR2 SVGAGI. The CDR3 has 15 residues. V lost 6 bases and J lost 13; bases outside the gene matches: 18. This CDR3 reads CASSRTSRAQNIQFF. The CDR3 nucleotides are TGTGCCAGCAGCCGGACTAGTAGAGCCCAAAACATTCAGTTCTTC.

This clonotype has ten or more counts. The V and J genes are TRBV7-9 and TRBJ1-4; D is ambiguous. The CDR3 sequence is 12 residues long. Germline CDR1 and CDR2: SEHNR and FQNEAQ (reference sequence). V lost 4 bases and J lost 7, with 7 bases in between. The CDR3 protein is CASSSWFEKLFF. In DNA form, the CDR3 reads TGTGCCAGCAGCTCATGGTTTGAAAAACTGTTTTTT.

This rearrangement joins TRBV7-6 to TRBJ2-2; D not certain. This CDR3 contains 19 residues. The V end lost 5 bases, the J end lost 0 bases, and 22 bases lay between the germline ends. Germline CDR1 reads SGHVS; CDR2 reads FNYEAQ. The CDR3 DNA is TGTGCCAGCAGCCCCTTGGTTGGTCGATACCTTGCGAACACCGGGGAGCTGTTTTTT. Protein sequence: CASSPLVGRYLANTGELFF.

This chain joins TRBV27 and TRBJ2-1; 9 nucleotides align to TRBD1. CDR3 length: 16 residues. V shed 3 bases and J 8 bases; nucleotides not matched to a gene: 11. Germline loops: CDR1 MNHEY, CDR2 SMNVEV (reference sequence). In DNA form, the CDR3 reads TGTGCCAGCAGTTTGTCGGCCGGGACAGGGTATGATGAGCAGTTCTTC. This sequence encodes CASSLSAGTGYDEQFF.

The chain uses TRBV7-2 and TRBJ2-1; D is ambiguous. From germline, CDR1 is SGHTA and CDR2 FQGNSA. The CDR3 is 14 amino acids. Trimming shortened V by 5 bases and J by 10 bases, and 18 bases separated the two germline ends. The CDR3 nucleotides read TGTGCCAGCAGCAGGGTCCCAAGCTCCTACGAGCAGTTCTTC. Amino acid sequence: CASSRVPSSYEQFF.

The sample holds a few counts of this clonotype. The chain employs TRBV6-5 and TRBJ1-1, with D tentatively TRBD1 (6 bases). The germline V and J ends were trimmed by 6 bases and 5 bases, with 19 bases remaining between them. The CDR3 contains 15 residues. Germline V CDR1 and CDR2: MNHEY, SVGAGI. CDR3: CASRAGVRGRTEAFF. CDR3 bases: TGTGCCAGCAGAGCCGGGGTTAGGGGGAGGACTGAAGCTTTCTTT.

This chain connects TRBV7-2 to TRBJ2-5; TRBD1 aligns across 9 bases. The CDR3 is 15 residues long. Germline CDR1 is SGHTA and CDR2 is FQGNSA. Trimming at V came to 5 bases and at J to 5 bases, leaving 9 bases not matched to a gene. CDR3 residues: CASSANRGLGETQYF. CDR3 sequence (DNA): TGTGCCAGCAGCGCCAACAGGGGGCTCGGGGAGACCCAGTACTTC.

There are many counts of this clonotype. The J gene is TRBJ2-5, the V gene TRBV20-1, with D possibly TRBD2 on 6 matching bases. Trimming cost V 3 bases and J 4 bases, with 15 bases left between them. The length of the CDR3 is 14 residues. CDR1 is DFQATT and CDR2 is SNEGSKA in the germline V gene (reference sequence). This CDR3 is CSASNTGDTETQYF. DNA of the CDR3: TGCAGTGCTAGTAATACGGGAGATACAGAGACCCAGTACTTC.

The chain employs TRBV7-9 and TRBJ2-2; D is possibly TRBD1 (5 bases). Germline CDR1 SEHNR, CDR2 FQNEAQ (reference sequence). V was clipped by 4 bases and J by 8 bases, with 17 bases between them. This CDR3 region has 15 residues. CDR3: CASSYLEGATGELFF. The CDR3 DNA reads as TGTGCCAGCAGCTACCTAGAAGGGGCGACGGGGGAGCTGTTTTTT.

The rearrangement uses TRBV4-1 and TRBJ1-2; 8 bases map to TRBD1. Looked up from germline, CDR1 is MGHRA and CDR2 is YSYEKL. The CDR3 contains 15 residues. V was clipped by 0 bases and J by 7 bases; unmatched bases: 7. CDR3 sequence: CASSQDGRGRGGYTF. The CDR3 coding sequence is TGCGCCAGCAGCCAAGATGGCAGGGGGCGCGGTGGCTACACCTTC.

This clonotype was observed many times. This chain joins TRBV10-2 and TRBJ2-7; 7 bases agree with TRBD2. This CDR3 has 16 amino acids. V shed 0 bases and J 2 bases; nucleotides not matched to a gene: 7. Germline V gives CDR1 WSHSY, CDR2 SAAADI. CDR3 protein: CASSESQLAETYEQYF. The CDR3 bases are TGCGCCAGCAGTGAGTCGCAGCTAGCGGAGACCTACGAGCAGTACTTC.

This clonotype has just a few counts. The chain links TRBV29-1 to TRBJ1-1; unclear D gene. Germline loops: CDR1 SQVTM, CDR2 ANQGSEA. The CDR3 spans 15 residues. The V end was cut by 3 bases, the J end by 6 bases, with 20 bases between. This chain's CDR3 is CSVDVGSTRLPEAFF. The CDR3 DNA follows: TGCAGCGTTGATGTTGGGTCGACTCGGCTCCCTGAAGCTTTCTTT.

The rearrangement links TRBV7-9 to TRBJ2-5; D is possibly TRBD2 (7 bases). This CDR3 region has 16 residues. The germline V and J ends were trimmed by 5 bases and 1 base, with 17 bases remaining between them. The germline gives CDR1 SEHNR, CDR2 FQNEAQ (reference sequence). The CDR3 bases are TGTGCCAGCAGCGGGCGGGGGCCTAGCGGCCAAGAGACCCAGTACTTC. Its protein is CASSGRGPSGQETQYF. The full variable domain, in which reference TRBV7-9 and TRBJ2-5 provide the parts outside the CDR3, is DTGVSQNPRHKITKRGQNVTFRCDPISEHNRLYWYRQTLGQGPEFLTYFQNEAQLEKSRLLSDRFSAERPKGSFSTLEIQRTEQGDSAMYLCASSGRGPSGQETQYFGPGTRLLVL.

The genes are TRBV5-1 and TRBJ1-1, with D unresolved. The CDR3 consists of 13 residues. V gave up 6 bases and J gave up 5 bases, with 14 bases separating them. Germline V lookup: CDR1 SGHRS, CDR2 YFSETQ. DNA for the CDR3: TGCGCCAGCATAGGTTTGGACGCTACTGAAGCTTTCTTT. It is translated as CASIGLDATEAFF.

This chain joins TRBV5-1 and TRBJ2-7; perhaps TRBD1 as D (6 bases). Germline V lookup: CDR1 SGHRS, CDR2 YFSETQ. There are 13 residues in the CDR3. The V gene lost 5 bases and the J gene lost 7 bases, with 16 bases spanning the gap. CDR3 loop: CASRKDSGREQYF. The CDR3 DNA reads TGCGCCAGCAGGAAGGACAGCGGTCGGGAGCAGTACTTC.

V and J are TRBV9 and TRBJ2-4, with D unresolved. Looked up from germline, CDR1 is SGDLS and CDR2 is YYNGEE. There are 12 residues in the CDR3. The V gene lost 0 bases and the J gene lost 13 bases, with 11 bases spanning the gap. The CDR3 coding sequence is TGTGCCAGCAGCGTAGAGGGTAGAGAGCAGTACTTC. It is translated as CASSVEGREQYF.

This clonotype was counted once. V usage is TRBV24-1 and J usage is TRBJ2-1; D is unclear. The CDR3 extends over 13 amino acids. Per the germline V gene, CDR1 is KGHDR and CDR2 is SFDVKD. V lost 7 bases, J lost 2 bases, and 8 bases lay in between. This CDR3 reads CATRGVPYNEQFF. The CDR3 nucleotides read TGTGCCACCAGAGGAGTACCCTACAATGAGCAGTTCTTC.

This sequence joins TRBV21-1 and TRBJ2-7; the table gives TRBD1 as D, unverified against the DNA. TRBV21-1 is given as a pseudogene. The CDR3 loop spans 19 amino acids. The CDR3 spells CASRYRQGRGCRGCHEQYF. For the CDR3, the DNA is TGTGCCAGCAGATATAGACAGGGTCGGGGTTGCCGGGGGTGTCACGAGCAGTACTTC.

The V gene is TRBV13, the J gene TRBJ1-4; unclear D gene. Germline CDR1 and CDR2: PRHDT and FYEKMQ (reference sequence). Deletions cut 6 bases from V and 8 bases from J, with 16 bases between. The CDR3 has 14 residues. The CDR3 is CASRRALSPEKLFF. DNA for the CDR3: TGTGCCAGCAGACGAGCCCTTAGCCCGGAAAAACTGTTTTTT.

J is TRBJ2-1 and V is TRBV2; either TRBD1 or TRBD2 may supply D (6 bases each). Germline V lookup: CDR1 SNHLY, CDR2 FYNNEI. The V gene lost 2 bases and the J gene lost 4 bases, with 12 bases spanning the gap. The CDR3 spans 15 residues. The CDR3 DNA reads TGTGCCAGCAGTGAAATGGGGGGCGCGTACAATGAGCAGTTCTTC. Its translation: CASSEMGGAYNEQFF.

This clonotype was seen more than once but under ten times. V usage is TRBV4-3 and J usage is TRBJ1-1; the D is unclear. Germline V gene sequence: CDR1 LGHNA, CDR2 YSLEER. The CDR3 spans 13 residues. Trimming took 1 base from V and 10 from J, leaving 13 bases between them. This chain's CDR3 is CASSQAFSRAAFF. The CDR3 nucleotides are TGCGCCAGCAGCCAAGCCTTTTCCCGGGCAGCTTTCTTT.

The table lists this clonotype with a few counts. The rearrangement links TRBV12-3 or TRBV12-4 to TRBJ2-2, with TRBD2 matching 15 bases. Trimming took 7 bases from V and 7 from J; bases not matched to a gene: 13. The CDR3 consists of 18 residues. The CDR3 protein is CASTRTSGGAVFNGELFF. CDR3 bases: TGTGCCAGCACCAGGACTAGCGGGGGGGCCGTATTTAACGGGGAGCTGTTTTTT.